The T cell receptor (beta chain) under discussion was sequenced for a study of T cell clones after liver transplantation. Turning to the study itself: A pre-transplant mixed lymphocyte reaction with TCRbeta sequencing defined graft-donor-reactive clones followed in post-transplant blood.

Measured with immunoSEQ multiplex PCR; TCRdb has only the in-frame clones, and not every one. This sample has some 9,400 clones, with about three quarters found just once. Germline V gene sequence: CDR1 MNHEY, CDR2 SMNVEV (reference sequence). Trimming stripped 4 bases from V and 0 bases from J, with 6 bases between. The CDR3 runs to 13 residues. Concerning this clone: Its target is not known.

Study-wide findings and caveats: Post-transplant time points were not standardized, so conclusions are preliminary.

The source of this sequence is a human donor who received a liver transplant. The specimen was CD8+ T cells from blood, collected before liver transplant. This chain uses TRBV27 with TRBJ1-2; D is uncertain. In DNA, the CDR3 is TGTGCCAGCAGTTCTCTACCTAACTATGGCTACACCTTC. It codes for CASSSLPNYGYTF.